The 31 T cell receptor beta chains below all came from one sample that was sequenced in a study of shared clonotypes between healthy human individuals. Produced via immunoSEQ multiplex PCR; TCRdb's table is partial and in-frame only. Here the sample spans roughly 650,000 clones, about 97% being singletons. Sequenced material: naive CD4+ T cells sorted from blood. Subset of the sample: CD45RA+ positively selected. The receptors here all came from a woman in her 30s in good health.

V and J are TRBV28 and TRBJ2-7, with 10 nucleotides matching TRBD1. Germline trimming cut 6 bases from V and 4 bases from J; bases unmatched to any gene: 6. The CDR3 sequence is 14 residues long. CDR1 and CDR2 (germline): MDHEN, SYDVKM. CDR3 DNA: TGTGCCAGCAGCCCGGACAGGGGGACGTACGAGCAGTACTTC. This translates into CASSPDRGTYEQYF.

This chain joins TRBV29-1 and TRBJ2-5; D might be TRBD2 (6 bases). The V gene lost 7 bases and the J gene lost 5 bases, with 23 bases spanning the gap. CDR1 SQVTM and CDR2 ANQGSEA come from the germline V gene. The CDR3 is 15 residues long. Here the CDR3 reads CSAVPPGLQGETQYF. CDR3 DNA: TGCAGCGCCGTACCACCGGGACTCCAAGGGGAGACCCAGTACTTC.

This chain joins TRBV7-2 and TRBJ1-2; no clear D. The CDR3 loop spans 13 amino acids. V lost 3 bases to trimming and J lost 2 bases, with 7 bases between them. Per the germline V gene, CDR1 is SGHTA and CDR2 is FQGNSA. The CDR3 is CASSLEGNYGYTF. Written as DNA, the CDR3 is TGTGCCAGCAGCTTGGAAGGAAACTATGGCTACACCTTC.

CDR3 loop: CATSRGQRDEQYF. As DNA, the CDR3 is TGTGCCACCAGCAGGGGGCAGCGGGACGAGCAGTACTTC. The chain couples TRBV15 to TRBJ2-7, with a tentative D call TRBD2 (6 bases). CDR1 LNHNV and CDR2 YYDKDF come from the germline V gene (reference sequence). V was cut by 3 bases and J by 5 bases, with 11 bases left in between. The CDR3 spans 13 residues.

V gene TRBV9 combines with J gene TRBJ2-3, with D maybe TRBD2 (6 bases). CDR3 size: 15 residues. The V end lost 0 bases, the J end lost 4 bases, and 12 bases lay between the germline ends. Germline CDR1 and CDR2: SGDLS and YYNGEE. This CDR3 is CASSVVGGSADTQYF. The CDR3 DNA reads TGTGCCAGCAGCGTAGTGGGGGGTAGCGCAGATACGCAGTATTTT.

This chain links TRBV5-4 with TRBJ1-2; 9 nucleotides agree with TRBD1. This CDR3 is 17 amino acids long. The J segment lost 0 bases and the V segment lost 0 bases, leaving 6 bases of the junction unmatched. CDR1 is SGHNT, CDR2 YYREEE, per germline (reference sequence). The CDR3 DNA sequence: TGTGCCAGCAGCTTGGGGTTAGGGACAGGGACTAACTATGGCTACACCTTC. Its protein is CASSLGLGTGTNYGYTF.

The chain has TRBV25-1 and TRBJ1-1; 7 bases agree with TRBD1. The germline gives CDR1 MGHDK, CDR2 SYGVNS. The CDR3 runs to 18 residues. V gave up 6 bases and J gave up 7 bases; unmatched junction bases: 23. For the CDR3, the DNA is TGTGCCAGCAGAGGGACAGCCTGGCGCAGGGTCGACTCAAGTGAAGCTTTCTTT. This translates into CASRGTAWRRVDSSEAFF.

The chain employs TRBV6-6 and TRBJ1-4; 7 bases line up with TRBD1. In germline, CDR1 is MNHNY, CDR2 SVGAGI (reference sequence). Unmatched junction bases numbered 8, after V lost 7 bases and J lost 6 bases. CDR3 length: 14 residues. CDR3 loop: CASTRLGGDEKLFF. In nucleotides, the CDR3 is TGTGCCAGCACCCGGCTAGGGGGCGATGAAAAACTGTTTTTT.

This rearrangement joins TRBV27 to TRBJ2-7; 13 bases line up with TRBD2. The germline gives CDR1 MNHEY, CDR2 SMNVEV (reference sequence). This CDR3 has 15 residues. The trim removed 4 bases at V and 3 bases at J, leaving 3 bases unmatched. CDR3 residues: CASSSGLAGSYEQYF. In DNA, the CDR3 is TGTGCCAGCAGTTCGGGACTAGCGGGGAGCTACGAGCAGTACTTC.

V gene TRBV19 combines with J gene TRBJ2-3; D is perhaps TRBD2 (5 bases). Germline V gene data show CDR1 as LNHDA and CDR2 as SQIVND (reference sequence). Trimming left V 5 bases short and J 2 bases short, with 11 bases between. There are 14 residues in the CDR3. Written as DNA, the CDR3 is TGTGCCAGTAGTGGTTCCGGGAACACAGATACGCAGTATTTT. Its protein product is CASSGSGNTDTQYF.

The V and J genes are TRBV29-1 and TRBJ1-5, with D hard to call. CDR3 length: 15 amino acids. Looked up from germline, CDR1 is SQVTM and CDR2 is ANQGSEA. The ends were cut back, 0 bases at V and 5 bases at J, with 14 bases in the middle. Written as DNA, the CDR3 is TGCAGCGTTGAAGATTGTACAACAGCTTATCAGCCCCAGCATTTT. Its translation: CSVEDCTTAYQPQHF.

This clone was picked up a small number of times. This chain joins TRBV4-1 and TRBJ1-2, with no clear D. The V end was cut by 1 base, the J end by 4 bases, with 19 bases between. CDR3 length equals 17 residues. Per the germline V gene, CDR1 is MGHRA and CDR2 is YSYEKL. The CDR3 nucleotides are TGCGCCAGCAGCCAAGGGGATCCGGAGCAAGTGAGCTATGGCTACACCTTC. Encoded protein: CASSQGDPEQVSYGYTF.

The chain has TRBV6-1 and TRBJ2-1; 9 positions match TRBD1. The germline V gene encodes CDR1 MNHNS and CDR2 SASEGT. The CDR3 is made up of 15 amino acids. V gave up 7 bases and J gave up 5 bases; unmatched junction bases: 9. The CDR3 nucleotides are TGTGCCAGCACCTTTCGGGACAGGGATCACAATGAGCAGTTCTTC. Translating it yields CASTFRDRDHNEQFF.

This rearrangement joins TRBV2 to TRBJ1-1; weak D call: TRBD1 (5 bases). The V and J ends lost 10 bases and 1 base respectively, with 19 bases between them. Germline values: CDR1 SNHLY, CDR2 FYNNEI. This CDR3 region has 15 residues. This CDR3 reads CATRNPGRQNTEAFF. The CDR3 DNA reads TGTGCCACCCGGAACCCGGGACGACAGAACACTGAAGCTTTCTTT.

The genes are TRBV4-2 and TRBJ1-3, with 8 bases identical to TRBD1. Trimming took 1 base from V and 4 from J; bases not matched to a gene: 6. The germline V gene has CDR1 LGHNA and CDR2 YNFKEQ. CDR3 length: 16 amino acids. The CDR3 sequence is CASSQGQGASGNTIYF. The CDR3 bases are TGTGCCAGCAGCCAAGGGCAGGGGGCTTCGGGAAACACCATATATTTT.

This rearrangement joins TRBV5-1 to TRBJ1-3; D is possibly TRBD1 (6 bases). V was cut by 4 bases and J by 1 base, with 15 bases left in between. Looked up from germline, CDR1 is SGHRS and CDR2 is YFSETQ. CDR3 length: 16 residues. The chain's CDR3 is CASSPEDRASGNTIYF. CDR3 sequence (DNA): TGCGCCAGCAGCCCGGAGGACAGAGCATCTGGAAACACCATATATTTT.

This clone was picked up one time. The CDR3 nucleotides are TGTGCCAGCAGTCCGGGACTAGCGGGAAAAGAGACCCAGTACTTC. It translates to CASSPGLAGKETQYF. The chain uses TRBV5-8 and TRBJ2-5; 13 bases map to TRBD2. The CDR3 runs to 15 residues. In germline, CDR1 is SGHTS, CDR2 YDEGEE. The V gene end was trimmed by 5 bases and the J gene end by 3 bases; junction bases not matched to a gene: 4. The complete variable domain, with remaining parts taken from reference TRBV5-8 and TRBJ2-5, reads EAGVTQSPTHLIKTRGQQATLRCSPISGHTSVYWYQQALGLGLQFLLWYDEGEERNRGNFPPRFSGRQFPNYSSELNVNALELEDSALYLCASSPGLAGKETQYFGPGTRLLVL.

For this clone: The identical CDR3 is also encoded by other nucleotide sequences in the sample. V usage is TRBV9 and J usage is TRBJ1-3; D might be TRBD1 (5 bases). Germline CDR1 is SGDLS and CDR2 is YYNGEE. The CDR3 is 15 amino acids. The V gene lost 0 bases and the J gene lost 2 bases, with 9 bases spanning the gap. In DNA form, the CDR3 reads TGTGCCAGCAGCGTAGGTGGGACGGCTGGAAACACCATATATTTT. This encodes CASSVGGTAGNTIYF.

V usage is TRBV18 and J usage is TRBJ2-1; 8 positions agree with TRBD2. J gave up 9 bases and V 3 bases, and 16 bases lay outside the gene matches. This CDR3 is built from 17 residues. Looked up from germline, CDR1 is KGHSH and CDR2 is LQKENI. CDR3 nucleotide sequence: TGTGCCAGCTCACCCCCCGGAGCGGGAGTTAGGTTGGGTGAGCAGTTCTTC. It is translated as CASSPPGAGVRLGEQFF.

This clone has only one observation. This chain uses TRBV5-4 with TRBJ2-7; the match to TRBD1 covers 10 bases. Germline V gives CDR1 SGHNT, CDR2 YYREEE (reference sequence). The CDR3 covers 14 residues. V lost 3 bases, J lost 5 bases, and 5 bases stayed unmatched. CDR3 region: CASSWRDRGDEQYF. Here the CDR3 DNA reads TGTGCCAGCAGCTGGCGGGACAGGGGAGACGAGCAGTACTTC. Supplemented by reference TRBV5-4 and TRBJ2-7, the full variable domain reads ETGVTQSPTHLIKTRGQQVTLRCSSQSGHNTVSWYQQALGQGPQFIFQYYREEENGRGNFPPRFSGLQFPNYSSELNVNALELDDSALYLCASSWRDRGDEQYFGPGTRLTVT.

This clone was seen once. This sequence joins TRBV6-6 and TRBJ2-5; D might be TRBD1 (5 bases). The closer fit of TRBJ2-7 to the DNA end suggests the J call may be wrong. CDR1 MNHNY and CDR2 SVGAGI come from the germline V gene (reference sequence). The CDR3 spans 13 residues. The CDR3 here is CASSKIGHHEQYF. The CDR3 nucleotides read TGTGCCAGCAGTAAAATAGGACACCACGAGCAGTACTTC.

J is TRBJ2-1 and V is TRBV20-1; D unresolved. CDR3 size: 11 residues. V was clipped by 7 bases and J by 7 bases, with 11 bases between them. CDR1 and CDR2 (germline): DFQATT, SNEGSKA (reference sequence). Written as DNA, the CDR3 is TGCAGTGTATCAGGAGTGAATGAGCAGTTCTTC. This translates into CSVSGVNEQFF.

The chain carries TRBV14 and TRBJ2-2; D uncertain. CDR1 SGHDN and CDR2 FVKESK come from the germline V gene. This CDR3 has 14 residues. With 4 bases removed from V and 6 bases from J, the gap between germline ends came to 12 bases. Here the CDR3 DNA reads TGTGCCAGCAGCCCGCCCGCAAGGGCCGGGGAGCTGTTTTTT. Amino acid sequence: CASSPPARAGELFF.

This rearrangement joins TRBV9 to TRBJ2-7; no definite D call. In germline, CDR1 is SGDLS, CDR2 YYNGEE. This CDR3 is 14 amino acids long. V was trimmed by 4 bases and J by 0 bases, leaving 11 bases between them. CDR3 amino acids: CASSPYASSYEQYF. CDR3 DNA sequence: TGTGCCAGCAGCCCCTATGCGAGCTCCTACGAGCAGTACTTC.

J is TRBJ1-4 and V is TRBV11-3; D might be TRBD1 (6 bases). Looked up from germline, CDR1 is SGHNT and CDR2 is YENEEA. V lost 7 bases and J lost 4, with 10 bases in between. The CDR3 is made up of 13 amino acids. CDR3 sequence: CASTDSFNEKLFF. As DNA, the CDR3 is TGTGCCAGCACGGACAGTTTTAATGAAAAACTGTTTTTT.

The V call is TRBV27, the J call TRBJ1-5; 8 bases map to TRBD1. The CDR3 has 14 amino acids. CDR1 is MNHEY and CDR2 is SMNVEV in the germline V gene (reference sequence). The trim removed 6 bases at V and 6 bases at J, leaving 7 bases unmatched. The CDR3 is CASRLTGGGQPQHF. The CDR3 DNA follows: TGTGCCAGCAGGCTCACAGGGGGGGGTCAGCCCCAGCATTTT.

This clone occurred once. The chain combines TRBV18 with TRBJ2-5; D call uncertain. The DNA end is a closer match to TRBJ2-7, so the J assignment may be wrong. Germline CDR1 KGHSH, CDR2 LQKENI. The CDR3 contains 14 residues. CDR3 in DNA: TGTGCCAGCTCACGCGACCAGGTTGCCTACGAGCAGTACTTC. Translating gives CASSRDQVAYEQYF.

The table lists this clone with a count of one. V usage is TRBV28 and J usage is TRBJ2-5; D remains unclear. The assigned J gene may be wrong: the sequence end matches TRBJ2-7 better. The CDR3 contains 12 residues. Germline CDR1 MDHEN, CDR2 SYDVKM. CDR3: CASSSRAYEQYF. DNA for the CDR3: TGTGCCAGCAGCTCAAGGGCCTACGAGCAGTACTTC.

The chain couples TRBV28 to TRBJ1-4; D unresolved. The CDR3 has 14 residues. Germline CDR1 is MDHEN and CDR2 is SYDVKM. V was pared by 2 bases and J by 0 bases, with 4 bases between. Written as DNA, the CDR3 is TGTGCCAGCAGTTTAACTACAACTAATGAAAAACTGTTTTTT. Residues: CASSLTTTNEKLFF.

This clone was seen only once. This chain uses TRBV7-8 with TRBJ2-2; 7 nucleotides line up with TRBD2. Germline CDR1 reads SGHVS; CDR2 reads FQNEAQ. CDR3 length: 16 amino acids. V gave up 0 bases and J gave up 5 bases; unmatched junction bases: 6. Here the CDR3 reads CASSLAPGGLTGELFF. The DNA for the CDR3 is TGTGCCAGCAGCTTAGCGCCGGGGGGACTGACCGGGGAGCTGTTTTTT.

The V gene is TRBV21-1, the J gene TRBJ2-2; the table calls TRBD1, which could not be checked here. TRBV21-1 is a pseudogene locus. The CDR3 totals 16 residues. The DNA of the CDR3 is TGTGCCAGCAGCACGTGGGACAGGGGTAAAAACGGGGAGCTGTTTTTT. It specifies CASSTWDRGKNGELFF.